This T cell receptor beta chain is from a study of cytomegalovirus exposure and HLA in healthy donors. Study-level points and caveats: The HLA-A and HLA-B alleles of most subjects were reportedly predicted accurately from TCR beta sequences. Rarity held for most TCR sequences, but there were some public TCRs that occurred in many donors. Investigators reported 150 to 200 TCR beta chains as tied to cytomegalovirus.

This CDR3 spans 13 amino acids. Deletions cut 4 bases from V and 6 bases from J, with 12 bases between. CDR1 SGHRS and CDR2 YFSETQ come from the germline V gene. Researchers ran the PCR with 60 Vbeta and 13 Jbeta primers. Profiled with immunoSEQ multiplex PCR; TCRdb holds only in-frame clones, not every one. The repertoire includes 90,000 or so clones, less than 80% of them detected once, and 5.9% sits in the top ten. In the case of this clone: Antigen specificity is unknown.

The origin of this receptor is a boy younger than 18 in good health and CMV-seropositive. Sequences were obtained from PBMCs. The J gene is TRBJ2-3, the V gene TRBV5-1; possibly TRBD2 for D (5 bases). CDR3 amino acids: CASSPRGGDTQYF. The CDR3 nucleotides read TGCGCCAGCAGCCCCCGCGGCGGGGATACGCAGTATTTT.